This T cell receptor (beta chain) stems from a study of T cells in localized non-small cell lung cancer. Findings and caveats of the study: Tumor showed lower T cell clonality than uninvolved adjacent lung, where it was highest. Heterogeneity stays possible, as sequencing covered only one tumor region. Higher adjacent-lung clonality was associated with shorter survival.

Notes on this clone: Antigen specificity is unknown.

Sequencing was performed with immunoSEQ multiplex PCR; in TCRdb, only in-frame clones are kept and a portion is missing. The repertoire holds about 59,000 clones, with roughly 90% as singletons. The CDR3 covers 18 residues. V gave up 3 bases and J gave up 1 base; unmatched junction bases: 8. Germline CDR1 is MRHNA and CDR2 is SNTAGT. The sample consisted of peripheral blood, taken before any cancer treatment. The J gene is TRBJ2-3, the V gene TRBV6-4, with 12 bases fitting TRBD2. The receptor was isolated from a man aged 35 to 69 with stage I lung adenocarcinoma. The CDR3 sequence is CASSERLAGVVGTDTQYF. DNA for the CDR3: TGTGCCAGCAGTGAGAGACTAGCGGGAGTCGTGGGCACAGATACGCAGTATTTT.